The 2 T cell receptor beta chains listed next were all sequenced from one sample in a study of T-cell memory formation after mild COVID-19. Each CDR3 protein gets one entry after TCRdb re-called the 5' RACE reads with MiXCR. The sample comprises 150,000 to 200,000 distinct CDR3 sequences, 9.5% to 13% of which are singletons, and approximately 4% rests with the top ten. The sequenced sample was PBMCs or a T cell subset sorted from them (not recorded which). The source is a young man who had mild COVID-19 (a few samples of this study predate the infection). Cell type and time point are not known.

The table lists this clonotype with a few counts. V usage is TRBV5-6 and J usage is TRBJ2-4; TRBD2 aligns across 9 bases. The germline V gene encodes CDR1 SGHDT and CDR2 YYEEEE. J gave up 4 bases and V 3 bases, and 5 bases lay outside the gene matches. CDR3 length: 15 residues. For the CDR3, the DNA is TGTGCCAGCAGCTCAATAGCGGGGGAGAAAAACATTCAGTACTTC. This codes for CASSSIAGEKNIQYF.

The V call is TRBV7-9, the J call TRBJ2-5; 8 nucleotides align to TRBD1. V shed 8 bases, J shed 5 bases, and the junction held 7 bases outside the gene matches. Germline CDR1 SEHNR, CDR2 FQNEAQ (reference sequence). The CDR3 length is 13 residues. The CDR3: CASAQAGGETQYF. The CDR3 region has the DNA TGTGCCAGCGCCCAGGCAGGGGGCGAGACCCAGTACTTC.